This entry concerns a single T cell receptor beta chain. What this receptor recognizes is not known. No quality values exist for individual bases; no much larger clone is one base distant. Library construction relied on the immunoSEQ multiplex PCR assay. The source is immuneACCESS, and TCRdb retained only in-frame sequences with V and J called. Part of the clones is not carried over; for the studies checked, unresolved V genes explain less than half of this, and the remainder is unexplained. In this sample the table shows around 80,000 clones, roughly 91% of which occur a single time. Jointly, the top ten make up 17% of the sample. CDR1 and CDR2, looked up from the germline V gene, are MGHDK and SYGVNS. The CDR3 holds 14 amino acids from the cysteine to the phenylalanine. Kept here is only the CDR3 DNA, which spans 42 bases and is read in frame from base 1. At the junction V is shortened by 3 bases and J by 5 bases, with 10 bases in between.

This entry is derived from a study of control samples from healthy donors and cancer patients (dated by TCRdb to the early 2020s). The origin of this receptor is a middle-aged man in good health. The sample comprised blood. The sequence links TRBV25-1 to TRBJ1-4, with the D gene too uncertain to name. The bases read TGTGCCAGCAGTGACCTTAGACGGAATGAAAAACTGTTTTTT. Its protein is CASSDLRRNEKLFF.